This entry is about one T cell receptor beta chain. The antigen is unknown. These data come from a study of Ad26.COV2.S vaccination and SARS-CoV-2 variants. Study-wide background: Trial arm assignment for the donor was COV1001 Ad26.COV2.S. General study results and limits: Participants in the vaccine arm had higher spike-specific TCR breadth; placebo recipients had lower.

This table comes from immunoSEQ multiplex PCR, and its TCRdb copy is limited to in-frame clones, with some not included. This table has 300,000 to 350,000 clones, just under 85% appearing once. As for treatment: over 15 received Ad26.COV2.S at low or high dose, single or two shots; a few received placebo; per-sample allocation not given. It was on day 63 after the first vaccine or placebo injection that samples were taken. Participants' vaccine, an Ad26 vector, delivered Wuhan-strain SARS-CoV-2 spike. Sequenced material: peripheral blood, taken in a trial of Ad26.COV2.S vaccine versus placebo. The source of this sequence is a person aged 18-60 years who received the Ad26.COV2.S COVID-19 vaccine or a placebo.

The CDR3 sequence: CAIVGGRNQPQHF. DNA for the CDR3: TGTGCCATCGTCGGGGGGAGGAATCAGCCCCAGCATTTT. This chain links TRBV28 with TRBJ1-5, with a possible D match to TRBD1 (5 bases). Trimming shortened V by 10 bases and J by 4 bases, and 14 bases separated the two germline ends. This CDR3 comprises 13 residues. Germline values: CDR1 MDHEN, CDR2 SYDVKM.